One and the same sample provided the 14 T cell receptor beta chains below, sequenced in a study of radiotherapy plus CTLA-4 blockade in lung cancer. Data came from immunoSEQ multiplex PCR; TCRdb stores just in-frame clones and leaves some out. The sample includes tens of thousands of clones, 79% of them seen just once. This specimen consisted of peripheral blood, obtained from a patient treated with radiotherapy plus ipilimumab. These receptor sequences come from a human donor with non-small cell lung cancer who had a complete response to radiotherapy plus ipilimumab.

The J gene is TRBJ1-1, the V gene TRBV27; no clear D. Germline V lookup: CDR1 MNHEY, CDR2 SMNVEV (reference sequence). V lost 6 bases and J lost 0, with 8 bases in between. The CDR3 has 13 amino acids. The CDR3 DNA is TGTGCCAGCAGGAACGGTATGAACACTGAAGCTTTCTTT. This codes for CASRNGMNTEAFF.

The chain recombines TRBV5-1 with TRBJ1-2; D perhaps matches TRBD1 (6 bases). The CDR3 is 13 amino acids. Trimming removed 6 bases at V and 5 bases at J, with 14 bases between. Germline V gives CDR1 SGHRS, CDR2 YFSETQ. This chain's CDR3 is CASTRAGEYGYTF. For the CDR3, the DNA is TGCGCCAGCACCAGGGCAGGGGAATATGGCTACACCTTC. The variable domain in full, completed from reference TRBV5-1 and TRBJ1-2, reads KAGVTQTPRYLIKTRGQQVTLSCSPISGHRSVSWYQQTPGQGLQFLFEYFSETQRNKGNFPGRFSGRQFSNSRSEMNVSTLELGDSALYLCASTRAGEYGYTFGSGTRLTVV.

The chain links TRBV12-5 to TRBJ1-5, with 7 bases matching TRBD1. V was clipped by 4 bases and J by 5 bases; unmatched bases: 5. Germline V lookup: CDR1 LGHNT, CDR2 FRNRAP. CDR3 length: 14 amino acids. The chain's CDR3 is CASGSSRGDQPQHF. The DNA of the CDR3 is TGTGCTAGTGGTTCAAGCAGGGGGGATCAGCCCCAGCATTTT.

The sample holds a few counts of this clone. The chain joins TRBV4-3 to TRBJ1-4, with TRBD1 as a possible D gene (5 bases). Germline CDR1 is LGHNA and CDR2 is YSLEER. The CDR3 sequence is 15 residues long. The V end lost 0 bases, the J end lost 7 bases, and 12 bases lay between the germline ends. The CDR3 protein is CASSQDRGRSEKLFF. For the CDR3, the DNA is TGCGCCAGCAGCCAAGATCGGGGGAGGAGTGAAAAACTGTTTTTT.

The CDR3: CASSFWTTQETQYF. As DNA, the CDR3 is TGTGCCAGCAGCTTTTGGACTACCCAAGAGACCCAGTACTTC. The rearrangement joins TRBV13 to TRBJ2-5; D perhaps matches TRBD2 (6 bases). The length of the CDR3 is 14 residues. Germline CDR1 and CDR2: PRHDT and FYEKMQ (reference sequence). V shed 3 bases and J shed 1 base, with 9 bases lying between them.

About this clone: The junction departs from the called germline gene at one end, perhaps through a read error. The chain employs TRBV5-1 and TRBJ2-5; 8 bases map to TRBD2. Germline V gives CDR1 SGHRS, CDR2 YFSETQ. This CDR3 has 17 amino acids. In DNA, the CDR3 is TGCGCCAGCAGCGCCAACCCGGGGCGGGGGGACCAAGAGACCCAGCACTTC. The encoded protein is CASSANPGRGDQETQHF.

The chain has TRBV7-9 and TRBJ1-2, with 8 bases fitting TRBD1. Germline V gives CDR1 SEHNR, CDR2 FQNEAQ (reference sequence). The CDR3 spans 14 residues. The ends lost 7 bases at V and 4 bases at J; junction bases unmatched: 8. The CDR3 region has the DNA TGTGCCAGCACCAATATAACAGGGGGCTATGGCTACACCTTC. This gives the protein CASTNITGGYGYTF.

The CDR3: CASSPERGSEKLFF. As DNA, the CDR3 is TGTGCCAGCAGCCCCGAGAGGGGGAGTGAAAAACTGTTTTTT. This rearrangement joins TRBV11-3 to TRBJ1-4; D is perhaps TRBD1 (6 bases). The ends were cut back, 5 bases at V and 7 bases at J, with 14 bases in the middle. The CDR3 runs to 14 residues. Germline V gene lookup returns CDR1 SGHNT and CDR2 YENEEA.

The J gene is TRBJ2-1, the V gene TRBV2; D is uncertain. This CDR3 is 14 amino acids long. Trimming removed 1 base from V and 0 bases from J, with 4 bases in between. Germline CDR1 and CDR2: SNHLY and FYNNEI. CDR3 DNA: TGTGCCAGCAGTGAAGAGAACTCCTACAATGAGCAGTTCTTC. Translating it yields CASSEENSYNEQFF.

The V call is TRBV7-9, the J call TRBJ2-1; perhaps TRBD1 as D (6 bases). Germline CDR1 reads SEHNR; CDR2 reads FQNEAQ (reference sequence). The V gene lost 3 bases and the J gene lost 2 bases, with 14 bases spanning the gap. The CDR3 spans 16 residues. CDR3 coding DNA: TGTGCCAGCAGCTTTGGACAGTCGTTGGCCTACAATGAGCAGTTCTTC. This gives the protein CASSFGQSLAYNEQFF.

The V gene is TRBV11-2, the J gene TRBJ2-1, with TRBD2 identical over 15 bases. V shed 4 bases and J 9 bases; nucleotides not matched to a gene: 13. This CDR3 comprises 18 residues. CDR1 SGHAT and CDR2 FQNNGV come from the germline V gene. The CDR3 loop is CASSSWTSGGVKVGEQFF. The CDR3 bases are TGTGCCAGCAGCTCGTGGACTAGCGGGGGGGTAAAGGTAGGTGAGCAGTTCTTC.

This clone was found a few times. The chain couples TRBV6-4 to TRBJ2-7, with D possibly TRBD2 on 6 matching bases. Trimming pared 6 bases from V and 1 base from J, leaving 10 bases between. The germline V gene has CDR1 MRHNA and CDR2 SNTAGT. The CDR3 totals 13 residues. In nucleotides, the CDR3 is TGTGCCAGCAGGGGGACTCGTTCCTACGAGCAGTACGTC. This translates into CASRGTRSYEQYV.

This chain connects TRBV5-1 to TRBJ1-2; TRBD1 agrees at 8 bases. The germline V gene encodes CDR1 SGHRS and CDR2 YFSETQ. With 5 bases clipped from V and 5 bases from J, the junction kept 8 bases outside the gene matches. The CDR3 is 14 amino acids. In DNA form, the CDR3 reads TGCGCCAGCAGTCTTGGACAGGGCGAGTATGGCTACACCTTC. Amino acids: CASSLGQGEYGYTF.

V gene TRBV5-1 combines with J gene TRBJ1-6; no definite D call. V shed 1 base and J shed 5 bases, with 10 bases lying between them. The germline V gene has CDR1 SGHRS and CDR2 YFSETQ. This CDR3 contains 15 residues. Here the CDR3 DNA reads TGCGCCAGCAGCTTGCCCGCCGGAGATAATTCACCCCTCCACTTT. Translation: CASSLPAGDNSPLHF.